The TCR beta chain described here comes from a study of tumor-infiltrating lymphocytes in primary liver carcinoma. Germline assignment: CDR1 SGHAT and CDR2 FQNNGV. There are 16 residues in the CDR3. V lost 8 bases, J lost 5 bases, and 22 bases lay in between. The blood RNA (from unsorted whole blood) was obtained, and germline DNA was also extracted. Study-wide results and limits: In tumor-adjacent and tumor-blood pairs, overlap was lower than in tumor region pairs.

On this clonotype itself: The antigen remains unidentified.

TCR beta cDNA was prepared out of around 460 ng total RNA by means of a constant-region primer. Nested multiplex PCR, run for three rounds with slightly modified ARM-PCR, yielded TCR beta libraries. The first two PCR rounds, around 11 cycles each, used TRBV1-TRBV30 forward primers and a C-beta reverse primer. Via MiXCR, TCRdb re-called the multiplex PCR reads, giving one row per CDR3 protein. In the table there are 300,000 to 400,000 distinct CDR3 sequences, roughly two thirds of which are singletons. The V gene is TRBV11-2, the J gene TRBJ2-1, with TRBD2 as a possible D gene (6 bases). The source of this sequence is a man aged 35-49 years with primary liver carcinoma and hepatitis B virus infection. The sequencing input was peripheral blood. The CDR3 nucleotides read TGTGCCAGCTGCGAAGTCGGACTATCGGGAAACAATGAGCAGTTCTTC. Translated, it gives CASCEVGLSGNNEQFF.